The 13 T cell receptor beta chains given below trace back to one sample, sequenced in a study of T cell responses to AZD1222 COVID-19 vaccine. Sequencing used immunoSEQ multiplex PCR; TCRdb keeps in-frame clones, though not all of them. The data hold about 79,000 clones, with 80% observed a single time. Sequencing used peripheral blood, obtained on day 0 of AZD1222 vaccination. These receptors were obtained from an adult in good health.

The chain combines TRBV5-1 with TRBJ2-3, with D possibly matching TRBD1 (5 bases). From germline, CDR1 is SGHRS and CDR2 YFSETQ. Trimming shortened V by 0 bases and J by 6 bases, and 14 bases separated the two germline ends. CDR3 length: 15 residues. The CDR3 region has the DNA TGCGCCAGCAGCTTGGACCCAGGGATAGGGGATACGCAGTATTTT. Its translation: CASSLDPGIGDTQYF.

The chain links TRBV2 to TRBJ2-5; 13 positions agree with TRBD2. The CDR3 has 14 residues. Losses at the gene ends were 6 bases for V and 4 bases for J; bases not matched to a gene: 2. CDR1 is SNHLY, CDR2 FYNNEI, per germline. The CDR3 region is CASRLAGGGETQYF. Written as DNA, the CDR3 is TGTGCCAGCAGACTAGCGGGAGGGGGAGAGACCCAGTACTTC. Full variable domain (missing parts from reference TRBV2 and TRBJ2-5): EPEVTQTPSHQVTQMGQEVILRCVPISNHLYFYWYRQILGQKVEFLVSFYNNEISEKSEIFDDQFSVERPDGSNFTLKIRSTKLEDSAMYFCASRLAGGGETQYFGPGTRLLVL.

Worth noting for this clone: Germline and junction disagree at one end, which may indicate a read error. The J gene is TRBJ1-1, the V gene TRBV30, with a tentative D call TRBD1 (5 bases). The CDR3 is 13 residues long. The germline gives CDR1 GTSNPN, CDR2 SVGIG (reference sequence). The CDR3 sequence is CASATGGKTEVFF. CDR3 sequence (DNA): TGTGCCTCGGCCACGGGGGGAAAAACTGAAGTTTTCTTT.

In this sample, this clone turned up once. The CDR3 region is CASSREGGRPGNQPQHF. The CDR3 nucleotides read TGTGCCAGCAGCAGGGAGGGGGGGCGCCCCGGCAATCAGCCCCAGCATTTT. The chain recombines TRBV27 with TRBJ1-5; TRBD1 might be the D (6 bases). Germline V lookup: CDR1 MNHEY, CDR2 SMNVEV (reference sequence). CDR3 length: 17 residues. Trimming shortened V by 6 bases and J by 2 bases, and 20 bases separated the two germline ends.

CDR3 nucleotides: TGTGCCAGTAGTATGGCATGGCGAGAAAGCAATCAGCCCCAGCATTTT. It codes for CASSMAWRESNQPQHF. The rearrangement joins TRBV19 to TRBJ1-5; D gene ambiguous. The V and J ends lost 3 bases and 1 base respectively, with 13 bases between them. Germline V lookup: CDR1 LNHDA, CDR2 SQIVND (reference sequence). The CDR3 length is 16 residues.

V usage is TRBV30 and J usage is TRBJ1-6; perhaps TRBD1 as D (5 bases). Trimming removed 1 base at V and 6 bases at J, with 13 bases between. In germline, CDR1 is GTSNPN, CDR2 SVGIG (reference sequence). This CDR3 is built from 15 residues. Here the CDR3 DNA reads TGTGCCTGGAGTGCCTCAACTGGGGCTAATTCACCCCTCCACTTT. Protein sequence: CAWSASTGANSPLHF.

V usage is TRBV10-2 and J usage is TRBJ1-2, with D perhaps matching TRBD1 (5 bases). V gave up 0 bases and J gave up 6 bases, with 8 bases separating them. CDR1 and CDR2 from the germline V gene are WSHSY and SAAADI. This CDR3 is 13 amino acids long. The CDR3 region has the DNA TGCGCCAGCAGTGAGTCTTGGGGGGATGGCTACACCTTC. This sequence encodes CASSESWGDGYTF.

The chain links TRBV6-5 to TRBJ2-5, with D possibly matching TRBD2 (6 bases). The germline V gene has CDR1 MNHEY and CDR2 SVGAGI. The V gene lost 8 bases and the J gene lost 4 bases, with 20 bases spanning the gap. The CDR3 consists of 15 residues. In DNA form, the CDR3 reads TGTGCCAGCGGACCCCCGACTAGTCTACTAGAGACCCAGTACTTC. Amino acids: CASGPPTSLLETQYF.

The V call is TRBV20-1, the J call TRBJ2-1, with a tentative D call TRBD2 (6 bases). Per the germline V gene, CDR1 is DFQATT and CDR2 is SNEGSKA (reference sequence). The CDR3 extends over 15 amino acids. V was trimmed by 3 bases and J by 4 bases, leaving 16 bases between them. DNA of the CDR3: TGCAGTGCTAGTACACTCGGGAGATTGTACAATGAGCAGTTCTTC. Translating it yields CSASTLGRLYNEQFF.

CDR3 nucleotide sequence: TGTGCCAGCACCAAAAGGGGACAGGAGTTTTTTACTAACTATGGCTACACCTTC. As protein: CASTKRGQEFFTNYGYTF. The V gene is TRBV5-6, the J gene TRBJ1-2; 8 bases are shared with TRBD1. The CDR3 consists of 18 residues. Trimming took 6 bases from V and 0 from J; bases not matched to a gene: 16. Germline V gives CDR1 SGHDT, CDR2 YYEEEE.

J is TRBJ2-2 and V is TRBV5-1; the D is unclear. V gave up 0 bases and J gave up 1 base, with 7 bases separating them. The germline CDR1 and CDR2 sequences are SGHRS and YFSETQ. This CDR3 is built from 15 residues. The CDR3 DNA reads as TGCGCCAGCAGCTTGGAACAGATGAACACCGGGGAGCTGTTTTTT. It specifies CASSLEQMNTGELFF.

The V call is TRBV20-1, the J call TRBJ2-3; D call uncertain. This CDR3 comprises 10 residues. V gave up 3 bases and J gave up 9 bases, with 7 bases separating them. CDR1 DFQATT and CDR2 SNEGSKA come from the germline V gene (reference sequence). Here the CDR3 reads CSASRVTQYF. The CDR3 DNA is TGCAGTGCTAGCCGGGTAACGCAGTATTTT.

This chain connects TRBV7-2 to TRBJ2-5; 7 bases agree with TRBD2. Germline V CDR1 and CDR2: SGHTA, FQGNSA. V lost 1 base, J lost 2 bases, and 7 bases stayed unmatched. The CDR3 consists of 16 residues. The CDR3: CASSLGTLAGQETQYF. Here the CDR3 DNA reads TGTGCCAGCAGCTTAGGGACTTTAGCGGGTCAAGAGACCCAGTACTTC.